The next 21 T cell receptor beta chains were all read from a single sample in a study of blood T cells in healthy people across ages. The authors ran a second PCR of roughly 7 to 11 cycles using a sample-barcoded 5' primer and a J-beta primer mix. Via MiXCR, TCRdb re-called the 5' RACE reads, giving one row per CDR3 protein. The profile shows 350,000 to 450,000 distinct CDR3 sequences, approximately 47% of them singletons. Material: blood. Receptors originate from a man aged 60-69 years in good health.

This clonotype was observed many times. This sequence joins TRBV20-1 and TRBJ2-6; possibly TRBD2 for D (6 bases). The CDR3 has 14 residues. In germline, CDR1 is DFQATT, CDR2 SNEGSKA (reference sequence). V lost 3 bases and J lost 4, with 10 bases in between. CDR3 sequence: CSASYGGGANVLTF. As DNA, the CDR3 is TGCAGTGCTAGCTATGGGGGGGGGGCCAACGTCCTGACTTTC.

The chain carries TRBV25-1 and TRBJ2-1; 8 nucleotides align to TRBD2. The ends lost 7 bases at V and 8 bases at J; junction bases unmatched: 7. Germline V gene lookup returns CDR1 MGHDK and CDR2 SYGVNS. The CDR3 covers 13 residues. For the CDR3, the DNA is TGTGCCAGCATGGACGTCGGGAGGGATGAGCAGTTCTTC. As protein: CASMDVGRDEQFF.

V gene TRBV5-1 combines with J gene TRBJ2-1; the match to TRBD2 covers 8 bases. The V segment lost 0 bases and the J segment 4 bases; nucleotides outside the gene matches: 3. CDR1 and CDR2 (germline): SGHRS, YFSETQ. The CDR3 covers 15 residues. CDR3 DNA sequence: TGCGCCAGCAGCTTGGCGGCTAGCGGGTACAATGAGCAGTTCTTC. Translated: CASSLAASGYNEQFF.

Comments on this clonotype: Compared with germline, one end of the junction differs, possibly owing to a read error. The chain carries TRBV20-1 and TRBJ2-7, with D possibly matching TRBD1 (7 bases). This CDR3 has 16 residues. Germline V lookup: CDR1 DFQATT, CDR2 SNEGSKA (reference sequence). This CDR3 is CGARDSPGTASYEQYF. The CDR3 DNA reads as TGCGGTGCTAGGGACTCTCCCGGGACAGCCTCCTACGAGCAGTACTTC.

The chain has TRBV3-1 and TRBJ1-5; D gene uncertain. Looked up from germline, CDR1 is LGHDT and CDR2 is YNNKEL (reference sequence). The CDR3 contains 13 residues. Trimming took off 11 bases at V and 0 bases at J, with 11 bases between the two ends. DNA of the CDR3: TGTGCCTCGCAGGCCAGTAGCAATCAGCCCCAGCATTTT. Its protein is CASQASSNQPQHF.

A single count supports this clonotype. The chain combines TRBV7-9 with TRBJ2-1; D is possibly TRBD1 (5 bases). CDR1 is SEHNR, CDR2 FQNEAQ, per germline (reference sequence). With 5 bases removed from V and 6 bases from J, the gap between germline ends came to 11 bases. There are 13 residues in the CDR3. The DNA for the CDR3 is TGTGCCAGCAGCCGGACAACTCTCAATGAGCAGTTCTTC. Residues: CASSRTTLNEQFF. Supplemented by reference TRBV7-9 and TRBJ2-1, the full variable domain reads DTGVSQNPRHKITKRGQNVTFRCDPISEHNRLYWYRQTLGQGPEFLTYFQNEAQLEKSRLLSDRFSAERPKGSFSTLEIQRTEQGDSAMYLCASSRTTLNEQFFGPGTRLTVL.

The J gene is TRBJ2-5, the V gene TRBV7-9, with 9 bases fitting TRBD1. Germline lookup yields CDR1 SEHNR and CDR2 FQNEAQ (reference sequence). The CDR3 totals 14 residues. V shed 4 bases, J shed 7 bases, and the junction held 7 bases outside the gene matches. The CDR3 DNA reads TGTGCCAGCAGCTCAACAGGGGGCGCGGGGACCCAGTACTTC. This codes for CASSSTGGAGTQYF.

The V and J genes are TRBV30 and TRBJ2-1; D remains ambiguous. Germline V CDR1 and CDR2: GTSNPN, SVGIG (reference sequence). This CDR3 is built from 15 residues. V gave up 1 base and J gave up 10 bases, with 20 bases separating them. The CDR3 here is CAWSANKNRYQEQFF. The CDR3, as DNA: TGTGCCTGGAGTGCGAATAAAAACAGATACCAAGAGCAGTTCTTC.

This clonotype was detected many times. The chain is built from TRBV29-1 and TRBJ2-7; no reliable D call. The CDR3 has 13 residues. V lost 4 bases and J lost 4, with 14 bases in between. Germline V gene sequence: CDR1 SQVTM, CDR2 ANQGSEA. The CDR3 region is CSVVRGLGYEQYF. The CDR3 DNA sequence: TGCAGCGTTGTCCGAGGCCTTGGGTACGAGCAGTACTTC.

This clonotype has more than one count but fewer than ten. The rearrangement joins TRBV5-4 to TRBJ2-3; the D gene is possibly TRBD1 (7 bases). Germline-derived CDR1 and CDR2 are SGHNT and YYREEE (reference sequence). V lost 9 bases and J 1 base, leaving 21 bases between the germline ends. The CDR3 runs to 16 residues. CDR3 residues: CATRARTGGGTDTQYF. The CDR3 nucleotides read TGTGCCACCCGCGCCAGGACAGGAGGGGGCACAGATACGCAGTATTTT.

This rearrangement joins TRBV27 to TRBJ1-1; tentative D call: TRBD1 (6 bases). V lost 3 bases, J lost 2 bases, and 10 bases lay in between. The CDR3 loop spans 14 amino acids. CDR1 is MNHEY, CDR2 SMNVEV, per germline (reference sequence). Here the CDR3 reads CASSFRGGNTEAFF. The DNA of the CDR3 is TGTGCCAGCAGTTTTAGAGGGGGTAACACTGAAGCTTTCTTT.

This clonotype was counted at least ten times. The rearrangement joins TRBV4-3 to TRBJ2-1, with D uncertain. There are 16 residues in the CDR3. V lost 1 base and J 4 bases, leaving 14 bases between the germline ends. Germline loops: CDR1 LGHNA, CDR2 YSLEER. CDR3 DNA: TGCGCCAGCAGCCAAGCGTGGGGTCAAGGGTACAATGAGCAGTTCTTC. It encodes CASSQAWGQGYNEQFF.

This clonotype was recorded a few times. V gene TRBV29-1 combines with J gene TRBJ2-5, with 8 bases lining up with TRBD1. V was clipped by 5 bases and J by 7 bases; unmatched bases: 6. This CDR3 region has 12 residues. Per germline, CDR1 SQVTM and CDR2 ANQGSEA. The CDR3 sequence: CSVSGQGVTQYF. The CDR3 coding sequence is TGCAGCGTTTCCGGACAGGGCGTGACCCAGTACTTC.

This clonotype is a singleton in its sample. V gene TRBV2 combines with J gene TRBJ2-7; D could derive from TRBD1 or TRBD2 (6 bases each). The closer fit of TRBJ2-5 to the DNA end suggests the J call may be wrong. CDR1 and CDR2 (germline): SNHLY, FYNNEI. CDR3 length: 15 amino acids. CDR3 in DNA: TGTGCCAGCAGTGACCCCAGGGGACTTGGGGAGACCCAGTACTTC. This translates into CASSDPRGLGETQYF.

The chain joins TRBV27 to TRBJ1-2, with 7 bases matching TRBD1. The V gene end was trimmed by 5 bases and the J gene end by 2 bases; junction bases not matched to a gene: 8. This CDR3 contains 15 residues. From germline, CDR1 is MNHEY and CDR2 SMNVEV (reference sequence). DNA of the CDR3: TGTGCCAGCAGTCCAGGGGACAGCCGGAACTATGGCTACACCTTC. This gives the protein CASSPGDSRNYGYTF.

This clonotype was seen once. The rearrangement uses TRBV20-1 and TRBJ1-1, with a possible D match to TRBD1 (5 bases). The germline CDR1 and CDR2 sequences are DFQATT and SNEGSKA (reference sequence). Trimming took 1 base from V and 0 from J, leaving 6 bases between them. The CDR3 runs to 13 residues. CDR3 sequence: CSARAGLNTEAFF. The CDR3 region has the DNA TGCAGTGCTAGAGCAGGGCTGAACACTGAAGCTTTCTTT.

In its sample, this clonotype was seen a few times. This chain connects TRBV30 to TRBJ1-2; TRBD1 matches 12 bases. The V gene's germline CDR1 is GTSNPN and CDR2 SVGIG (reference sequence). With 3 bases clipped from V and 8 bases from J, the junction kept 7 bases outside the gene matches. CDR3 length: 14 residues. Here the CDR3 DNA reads TGTGCCTGGAGCGGGACAGGGGGCCTTTGGGGCTACACCTTC. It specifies CAWSGTGGLWGYTF. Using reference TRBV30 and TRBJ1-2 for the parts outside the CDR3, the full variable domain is SQTIHQWPATLVQPVGSPLSLECTVEGTSNPNLYWYRQAAGRGLQLLFYSVGIGQISSEVPQNLSASRPQDRQFILSSKKLLLSDSGFYLCAWSGTGGLWGYTFGSGTRLTVV.

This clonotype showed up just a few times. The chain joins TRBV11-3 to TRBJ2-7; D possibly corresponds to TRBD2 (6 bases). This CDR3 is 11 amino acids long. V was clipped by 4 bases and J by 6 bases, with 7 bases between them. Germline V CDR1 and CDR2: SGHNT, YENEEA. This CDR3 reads CASSSEGEQYF. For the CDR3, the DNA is TGTGCCAGCAGCTCGGAGGGCGAGCAGTACTTC.

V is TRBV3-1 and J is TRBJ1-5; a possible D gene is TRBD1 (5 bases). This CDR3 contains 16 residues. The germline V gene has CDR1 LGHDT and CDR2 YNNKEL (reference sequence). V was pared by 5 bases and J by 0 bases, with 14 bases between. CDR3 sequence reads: CASSEWGTNSNQPQHF. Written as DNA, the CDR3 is TGTGCCAGCAGCGAATGGGGGACGAATAGCAATCAGCCCCAGCATTTT.

Written as DNA, the CDR3 is TGTGCCAGCACCCTCGGTAGGGGAGGTGAGCAGTTCTTC. Amino acid sequence: CASTLGRGGEQFF. The rearrangement links TRBV12-3 or TRBV12-4 to TRBJ2-1, with D possibly matching TRBD2 (6 bases). The CDR3 length is 13 residues. The V end lost 7 bases, the J end lost 9 bases, and 16 bases lay between the germline ends.

For the CDR3, the DNA is TGTGCCACCAGCAGAGATAATAGCGGGGTGGAGACCCAGTACTTC. This sequence encodes CATSRDNSGVETQYF. V gene TRBV15 combines with J gene TRBJ2-5, with 8 bases matching TRBD2. Germline CDR1 and CDR2: LNHNV and YYDKDF (reference sequence). The V and J ends lost 0 bases and 5 bases, in that order; junction bases with no gene match: 5. The CDR3 covers 15 residues. The full variable domain, completed using reference TRBV15 and TRBJ2-5, is DAMVIQNPRYQVTQFGKPVTLSCSQTLNHNVMYWYQQKSSQAPKLLFHYYDKDFNNEADTPDNFQSRRPNTSFCFLDIRSPGLGDTAMYLCATSRDNSGVETQYFGPGTRLLVL.